The 19 T cell receptor beta chains listed next were all sequenced from one sample in a study of blood T cell repertoires in COVID-19. Only in-frame clones appear in the TCRdb table, and some are missing; sequencing was by immunoSEQ multiplex PCR. The sample holds about 190,000 clones, approximately 88% seen once. Sequencing used PBMCs or T cells enriched from blood (not recorded which). These receptor sequences come from a woman aged 30 to 39 who had recovered from COVID-19.

The chain is built from TRBV2 and TRBJ2-1, with D tentatively TRBD1 (8 bases). Trimming took 9 bases from V and 4 from J, leaving 16 bases between them. This CDR3 is built from 14 residues. Per the germline V gene, CDR1 is SNHLY and CDR2 is FYNNEI. The CDR3 DNA reads TGTGCCAGGTGCAGGGGGCGGGGGTACAATGAGCAGTTCTTC. Translation gives CARCRGRGYNEQFF. Variable domain in full (rest from reference TRBV2 and TRBJ2-1): EPEVTQTPSHQVTQMGQEVILRCVPISNHLYFYWYRQILGQKVEFLVSFYNNEISEKSEIFDDQFSVERPDGSNFTLKIRSTKLEDSAMYFCARCRGRGYNEQFFGPGTRLTVL.

V usage is TRBV28 and J usage is TRBJ1-2; 7 nucleotides match TRBD1. Trimming removed 6 bases from V and 2 bases from J; junction bases left unmatched: 3. The CDR3 runs 13 residues. Germline CDR1 reads MDHEN; CDR2 reads SYDVKM. In nucleotides, the CDR3 is TGTGCCAGCAGGCCACAGGGGAACTATGGCTACACCTTC. This gives the protein CASRPQGNYGYTF.

The chain couples TRBV30 to TRBJ2-7; 9 bases are shared with TRBD1. V trimming: 5 bases; J trimming: 5 bases; junction bases outside the gene matches: 13. The CDR3 extends over 15 amino acids. CDR1 GTSNPN and CDR2 SVGIG come from the germline V gene (reference sequence). CDR3 DNA: TGTGCCTGGTGCCCGGGGGACAGGGAAACCAACGAGCAGTACTTC. This gives the protein CAWCPGDRETNEQYF.

The CDR3 DNA reads as TGTGCCACCAGTGGCCCCCCACAGATGGACTCCTACAATGAGCAGTTCTTC. This sequence encodes CATSGPPQMDSYNEQFF. V and J are TRBV24-1 and TRBJ2-1; D not resolved. There are 17 residues in the CDR3. Looked up from germline, CDR1 is KGHDR and CDR2 is SFDVKD. With 5 bases removed from V and 0 bases from J, the gap between germline ends came to 16 bases.

The CDR3 coding sequence is TGTGCCAGCAGCTCCGGGACAGGGGGCGAGCAGTACTTC. It translates to CASSSGTGGEQYF. The chain employs TRBV7-3 and TRBJ2-7; 11 nucleotides line up with TRBD1. Germline V lookup: CDR1 SGHTA, CDR2 FQGTGA. The V segment lost 4 bases and the J segment 6 bases; nucleotides outside the gene matches: 2. This CDR3 has 13 amino acids.

The gene calls are TRBV12-3 or TRBV12-4 and TRBJ2-7, with 10 nucleotides matching TRBD2. V shed 10 bases and J 6 bases; nucleotides not matched to a gene: 9. This CDR3 has 13 residues. The CDR3 here is CATTERGGAEQYV. CDR3 DNA: TGTGCCACCACAGAGCGGGGGGGCGCCGAGCAGTACGTC.

V is TRBV3-1 (or the pseudogene TRBV3-2) and J is TRBJ2-7, with a possible D match to TRBD1 (6 bases). The CDR3 totals 13 residues. V lost 6 bases and J lost 2, with 11 bases in between. Germline CDR1 is LGHDT and CDR2 is YNNKEL (reference sequence). The CDR3 reads CASRAQGTYEQYF. DNA for the CDR3: TGTGCCAGCAGGGCACAGGGTACCTACGAGCAGTACTTC.

The chain is built from TRBV6-1 and TRBJ1-2, with D tentatively TRBD1 (6 bases). CDR1 MNHNS and CDR2 SASEGT come from the germline V gene. Trimming shortened V by 2 bases and J by 3 bases, and 13 bases separated the two germline ends. The CDR3 contains 15 residues. Here the CDR3 reads CASSELARGDYGYTF. CDR3 sequence (DNA): TGTGCCAGCAGTGAACTTGCCAGGGGCGACTATGGCTACACCTTC.

V gene TRBV6-1 combines with J gene TRBJ2-3; the match to TRBD2 covers 7 bases. The V and J ends lost 1 base and 1 base, in that order; junction bases with no gene match: 8. The germline CDR1 and CDR2 sequences are MNHNS and SASEGT. The CDR3 runs to 17 residues. CDR3 sequence: CASSEGLGGFGTDTQYF. The DNA of the CDR3 is TGTGCCAGCAGTGAAGGCCTCGGGGGGTTCGGCACAGATACGCAGTATTTT.

This clone was detected only a few times. The chain is built from TRBV7-3 and TRBJ2-6; a possible D gene is TRBD1 (6 bases). The CDR3 length is 16 residues. V lost 5 bases, J lost 4 bases, and 15 bases lay in between. From germline, CDR1 is SGHTA and CDR2 FQGTGA. CDR3 nucleotide sequence: TGTGCCAGCAGCCGCGGTGCAGGGGCCGGGGCCAACGTCCTGACTTTC. It specifies CASSRGAGAGANVLTF.

The chain is built from TRBV15 and TRBJ2-6; 7 bases align to TRBD1. The CDR3 sequence is 18 residues long. The V gene end was trimmed by 0 bases and the J gene end by 2 bases; junction bases not matched to a gene: 7. The germline gives CDR1 LNHNV, CDR2 YYDKDF (reference sequence). CDR3 sequence reads: CATSRDWAQGAGANVLTF. For the CDR3, the DNA is TGTGCCACCAGCAGAGATTGGGCCCAGGGGGCTGGGGCCAACGTCCTGACTTTC.

The CDR3 nucleotides read TGTGCCAGCAGGGGGCTTAGGGGGCGTGGGGAAAAACTGTTTTTT. It translates to CASRGLRGRGEKLFF. The chain employs TRBV28 and TRBJ1-4; the match to TRBD1 covers 7 bases. CDR1 and CDR2 from the germline V gene are MDHEN and SYDVKM. V was clipped by 6 bases and J by 8 bases; unmatched bases: 12. This CDR3 is 15 amino acids long.

The chain combines TRBV19 with TRBJ1-2, with 8 bases aligning to TRBD1. J was trimmed by 4 bases and V by 3 bases; bases with no gene match: 4. The V gene's germline CDR1 is LNHDA and CDR2 SQIVND (reference sequence). This CDR3 has 14 amino acids. The CDR3 sequence is CASSIGQGSYGYTF. In nucleotides, the CDR3 is TGTGCCAGTAGTATCGGACAGGGAAGCTATGGCTACACCTTC.

This chain connects TRBV5-1 to TRBJ1-1, with D maybe TRBD1 (6 bases). Trimming stripped 4 bases from V and 3 bases from J, with 7 bases between. The CDR3 is made up of 12 amino acids. CDR1 and CDR2 from the germline V gene are SGHRS and YFSETQ. CDR3 loop: CASSTGYTEAFF. DNA for the CDR3: TGCGCCAGCAGCACAGGGTACACTGAAGCTTTCTTT.

CDR3 amino acids: CASSSTNSGEQFF. In DNA form, the CDR3 reads TGTGCCAGCAGCTCTACAAATAGCGGGGAGCAGTTCTTC. The chain employs TRBV5-4 and TRBJ2-1; 7 bases agree with TRBD2. Germline V CDR1 and CDR2: SGHNT, YYREEE (reference sequence). The CDR3 is made up of 13 amino acids. V trimming: 3 bases; J trimming: 10 bases; junction bases outside the gene matches: 7.

The gene calls are TRBV6-4 and TRBJ2-1, with unresolved D. With 6 bases removed from V and 4 bases from J, the gap between germline ends came to 13 bases. Germline lookup yields CDR1 MRHNA and CDR2 SNTAGT. This CDR3 contains 14 residues. CDR3 sequence: CASRPTGSYNEQFF. The CDR3 region has the DNA TGTGCCAGCAGACCAACCGGGTCATACAATGAGCAGTTCTTC.

The chain joins TRBV7-9 to TRBJ1-6; tentative D call: TRBD1 (5 bases). Between the trimmed V and J ends, which lost 5 bases and 9 bases, there was a span of 20 bases. The CDR3 covers 16 residues. CDR1 and CDR2 from the germline V gene are SEHNR and FQNEAQ (reference sequence). The CDR3 here is CASSPGSQGRGSPLHF. The CDR3, as DNA: TGTGCCAGCAGCCCTGGGTCGCAGGGTCGAGGTTCACCCCTCCACTTT. Based on the CDR3 plus reference TRBV7-9 and TRBJ1-6, the full variable domain is DTGVSQNPRHKITKRGQNVTFRCDPISEHNRLYWYRQTLGQGPEFLTYFQNEAQLEKSRLLSDRFSAERPKGSFSTLEIQRTEQGDSAMYLCASSPGSQGRGSPLHFGNGTRLTVT.

V and J are TRBV4-1 and TRBJ2-1; 9 nucleotides agree with TRBD2. The ends lost 0 bases at V and 4 bases at J; junction bases unmatched: 13. Germline CDR1 and CDR2: MGHRA and YSYEKL. The CDR3 runs to 19 residues. The CDR3 coding sequence is TGCGCCAGCAGCCAAGAGTGGCTAGCGGGACAAAGGGGGTACAATGAGCAGTTCTTC. This translates into CASSQEWLAGQRGYNEQFF.

The gene calls are TRBV7-2 and TRBJ1-3; TRBD1 might be the D (6 bases). Trimming shortened V by 6 bases and J by 2 bases, and 17 bases separated the two germline ends. The germline CDR1 and CDR2 sequences are SGHTA and FQGNSA. This CDR3 spans 16 amino acids. The CDR3 sequence: CASSSIPGTTGNTIYF. The CDR3, as DNA: TGTGCCAGCAGTTCTATCCCCGGGACAACTGGAAACACCATATATTTT.